Below, one T cell receptor beta chain is given with its context. Its antigen is not identified. The TCR beta cDNA libraries contained unique molecular identifiers. Starting from around 0.96 to 9.9 million T cells, the study yielded about 490,000 cDNA molecules. TCRdb re-called the PCR reads with MiXCR, one entry per CDR3 protein. The top ten clones hold about 3.4% of a sample with about 200,000 distinct CDR3 sequences, about 30% of them seen once. CDR3 length equals 16 residues. V gave up 4 bases and J gave up 2 bases; unmatched junction bases: 5. Germline V lookup: CDR1 KGHDR, CDR2 SFDVKD. This sample was taken from a study of post-analysis software for immune sequencing data. Study-wide background: As for disease course, relapsing-remitting, secondary progressive and progressive-relapsing multiple sclerosis were all included. General study points: Five TRBV segments, TRBV5-6, TRBV5-1 and TRBV20-1 among them, were found more frequent in patients than controls.

The sequence was collected from a girl aged 2 to 17 with multiple sclerosis. V usage is TRBV24-1 and J usage is TRBJ1-1; 11 positions match TRBD1. Sequenced sample: blood. CDR3 region: CATSESGTGGNTEAFF. CDR3 nucleotide sequence: TGTGCCACCAGTGAATCCGGGACAGGGGGAAACACTGAAGCTTTCTTT.